The subject of this entry is one T cell receptor (beta chain). The antigen is unknown. Sequenced by immunoSEQ multiplex PCR; TCRdb stores in-frame clones only, minus some. The sample lists 2 million to 2.5 million clones; 90% to 96% were seen once. A CD45RA-negative memory subset and a CD45RA+ naive subset were separated from the CD4+ cells. The data originate from a study of shared clonotypes between healthy human individuals. The CDR3 contains 13 residues. With 5 bases clipped from V and 4 bases from J, the junction kept 5 bases outside the gene matches. Germline CDR1 reads SGHNT; CDR2 reads YYREEE (reference sequence). Broader study findings: Unshared clonotypes carried lower generation probabilities than those common to all four donors. Generally, estimated richness proved larger in naive subsets than it did in memory subsets.

V and J are TRBV5-4 and TRBJ2-5; 7 positions agree with TRBD1. Sequenced: naive CD4+ T cells sorted from blood. The subset was: CD45RA+ positively selected. The clonotype originates from a man between 18 and 35 years old in good health. As DNA, the CDR3 is TGTGCCAGCAGTCGGGACAGCCGAGAGACCCAGTACTTC. Encoded protein: CASSRDSRETQYF.